These 17 T cell receptor beta chains originate from one sample sequenced in a study of Ad26.COV2.S vaccination and SARS-CoV-2 variants. The treatment: about 20 received Ad26.COV2.S at low or high dose, single or two shots; about 5 received placebo; per-sample allocation not given. Samples came from day 63 after the first vaccine or placebo injection. Profiled with immunoSEQ multiplex PCR; TCRdb holds only in-frame clones, not every one. The data contain about 400,000 clones, around 92% of them singletons. Sequencing was performed on peripheral blood, taken in a trial of Ad26.COV2.S vaccine versus placebo. The receptor set was obtained from a person between 18 and 60 years old who received the Ad26.COV2.S COVID-19 vaccine or a placebo.

The chain joins TRBV7-9 to TRBJ2-7; 7 bases map to TRBD1. Germline values: CDR1 SEHNR, CDR2 FQNEAQ (reference sequence). V was pared by 5 bases and J by 4 bases, with 11 bases of the junction left unmatched. There are 15 residues in the CDR3. CDR3 DNA sequence: TGTGCCAGCAGCAATCCGGGACAGTCGATGTACGAGCAGTACTTC. Protein sequence: CASSNPGQSMYEQYF.

The chain links TRBV27 to TRBJ2-3, with D possibly being TRBD2 (5 bases). V lost 8 bases and J lost 4, with 10 bases in between. The CDR3 contains 12 residues. Germline CDR1 and CDR2: MNHEY and SMNVEV (reference sequence). The CDR3 spells CASSLRADTQYF. CDR3 DNA: TGTGCCAGCTCCCTGAGGGCAGATACGCAGTATTTT.

V usage is TRBV19 and J usage is TRBJ2-2; unclear D gene. Trimming took off 10 bases at V and 6 bases at J, with 15 bases between the two ends. The CDR3 is 13 residues long. Germline values: CDR1 LNHDA, CDR2 SQIVND (reference sequence). The CDR3 nucleotides read TGTGCCACCACGGACGTTCCCCCCGGGGAGCTGTTTTTT. It translates to CATTDVPPGELFF.

The genes are TRBV5-6 and TRBJ1-5; TRBD1 might be the D (5 bases). Looked up from germline, CDR1 is SGHDT and CDR2 is YYEEEE. The CDR3 contains 14 residues. The germline V and J ends were trimmed by 2 bases and 5 bases, with 11 bases remaining between them. The CDR3 is CASSFLGQDQPQHF. In nucleotides, the CDR3 is TGTGCCAGCAGCTTCCTAGGACAAGATCAGCCCCAGCATTTT. The variable domain in full, with the rest retrieved from reference TRBV5-6 and TRBJ1-5, is DAGVTQSPTHLIKTRGQQVTLRCSPKSGHDTVSWYQQALGQGPQFIFQYYEEEERQRGNFPDRFSGHQFPNYSSELNVNALLLGDSALYLCASSFLGQDQPQHFGDGTRLSIL.

J is TRBJ2-1 and V is TRBV6-5, with TRBD1 as a possible D gene (6 bases). V lost 3 bases and J lost 6, with 15 bases in between. The germline gives CDR1 MNHEY, CDR2 SVGAGI. The CDR3 is 15 residues long. CDR3 DNA: TGTGCCAGCAGTTATAACTACAGGGTAGGCAATGAGCAGTTCTTC. It yields the protein CASSYNYRVGNEQFF.

The J gene is TRBJ2-3, the V gene TRBV7-2, with a possible D match to TRBD2 (7 bases). V was cut by 8 bases and J by 0 bases, with 15 bases left in between. Germline-derived CDR1 and CDR2 are SGHTA and FQGNSA. The CDR3 loop spans 15 amino acids. The chain's CDR3 is CASVRGGASTDTQYF. Here the CDR3 DNA reads TGTGCCAGCGTCCGCGGGGGCGCTAGCACAGATACGCAGTATTTT.

The chain has TRBV19 and TRBJ1-6; no firm D call. The CDR3 has 15 residues. CDR1 is LNHDA, CDR2 SQIVND, per germline (reference sequence). Trimming took off 10 bases at V and 2 bases at J, with 15 bases between the two ends. CDR3 sequence: CATKTEGTYNSPLHF. The CDR3 region has the DNA TGTGCCACAAAAACAGAGGGTACCTATAATTCACCCCTCCACTTT.

The chain links TRBV5-1 to TRBJ2-7; D remains ambiguous. Germline-derived CDR1 and CDR2 are SGHRS and YFSETQ. The CDR3 sequence is 15 residues long. Between the trimmed V and J ends, which lost 0 bases and 6 bases, there was a span of 16 bases. The CDR3 nucleotides are TGCGCCAGCAGCTTGGGGTCGCCGGGTCCCGGCGAGCAGTACTTC. Translation: CASSLGSPGPGEQYF.

The gene calls are TRBV19 and TRBJ2-7; tentatively, D is TRBD1 (6 bases). The germline CDR1 and CDR2 sequences are LNHDA and SQIVND (reference sequence). Trimming pared 8 bases from V and 1 base from J, leaving 9 bases between. This CDR3 region has 12 residues. CDR3 loop: CASAGVSYEQYF. The CDR3 DNA follows: TGTGCCAGTGCAGGGGTGTCCTACGAGCAGTACTTC.

V gene TRBV5-4 combines with J gene TRBJ1-1; tentatively, D is TRBD1 (5 bases). Germline V CDR1 and CDR2: SGHNT, YYREEE (reference sequence). CDR3 length: 14 amino acids. The V end lost 4 bases, the J end lost 6 bases, and 16 bases lay between the germline ends. As DNA, the CDR3 is TGTGCCAGCAGCCGGCGGGGCCACTACCCTGAAGCTTTCTTT. Translating it yields CASSRRGHYPEAFF.

J is TRBJ2-1 and V is TRBV6-5, with 7 bases identical to TRBD2. The CDR3 sequence is 15 residues long. V shed 4 bases, J shed 0 bases, and the junction held 3 bases outside the gene matches. Per germline, CDR1 MNHEY and CDR2 SVGAGI. This CDR3 reads CASSSGGSSYNEQFF. CDR3 bases: TGTGCCAGCAGTTCGGGGGGATCCTCCTACAATGAGCAGTTCTTC.

V is TRBV28 and J is TRBJ1-5; 10 positions match TRBD1. Germline V gene sequence: CDR1 MDHEN, CDR2 SYDVKM. V shed 1 base and J 2 bases; nucleotides not matched to a gene: 8. The CDR3 length is 18 residues. CDR3: CASSLFAPTGGGNQPQHF. The CDR3 nucleotides are TGTGCCAGCAGTTTATTCGCCCCGACAGGGGGCGGCAATCAGCCCCAGCATTTT.

The rearrangement links TRBV6-2 or TRBV6-3 to TRBJ2-7; D may be TRBD1 (5 bases). CDR1 and CDR2 (germline): MNHEY, SVGEGT. V lost 2 bases and J 3 bases, leaving 8 bases between the germline ends. The CDR3 totals 13 residues. The CDR3 loop is CASSYAQGYEQYF. The CDR3 DNA reads TGTGCCAGCAGTTACGCCCAGGGCTACGAGCAGTACTTC.

This clone was seen only once. The genes are TRBV5-1 and TRBJ2-7; D gene uncertain. CDR3 length equals 13 residues. V was clipped by 1 base and J by 0 bases, with 5 bases between them. The germline V gene has CDR1 SGHRS and CDR2 YFSETQ. CDR3 DNA: TGCGCCAGCAGCTTGCCTTACTCCTACGAGCAGTACTTC. It codes for CASSLPYSYEQYF.

V and J are TRBV5-1 and TRBJ2-1; D not resolved. The CDR3 is made up of 17 amino acids. Germline-derived CDR1 and CDR2 are SGHRS and YFSETQ. With 3 bases removed from V and 7 bases from J, the gap between germline ends came to 23 bases. The CDR3 region has the DNA TGCGCCAGCAGCTGGACCCCTAGGGCCGAGGAATCGAATGAGCAGTTCTTC. Its translation is CASSWTPRAEESNEQFF.

The V call is TRBV21-1, the J call TRBJ1-3. TRBV21-1 is classified as a pseudogene. This CDR3 contains 19 residues. The CDR3: CASSKEIGTSNHSGNTIYF. In nucleotides, the CDR3 is TGTGCCAGCAGCAAAGAGATCGGGACTTCCAATCACTCTGGAAACACCATATATTTT.

This rearrangement joins TRBV19 to TRBJ2-2; D not resolved. The CDR3 extends over 17 amino acids. V lost 0 bases to trimming and J lost 8 bases, with 19 bases between them. Germline assignment: CDR1 LNHDA and CDR2 SQIVND (reference sequence). CDR3: CASSIDPGDTLFGELFF. The CDR3 coding sequence is TGTGCCAGTAGTATAGATCCGGGTGACACGCTTTTTGGGGAGCTGTTTTTT.